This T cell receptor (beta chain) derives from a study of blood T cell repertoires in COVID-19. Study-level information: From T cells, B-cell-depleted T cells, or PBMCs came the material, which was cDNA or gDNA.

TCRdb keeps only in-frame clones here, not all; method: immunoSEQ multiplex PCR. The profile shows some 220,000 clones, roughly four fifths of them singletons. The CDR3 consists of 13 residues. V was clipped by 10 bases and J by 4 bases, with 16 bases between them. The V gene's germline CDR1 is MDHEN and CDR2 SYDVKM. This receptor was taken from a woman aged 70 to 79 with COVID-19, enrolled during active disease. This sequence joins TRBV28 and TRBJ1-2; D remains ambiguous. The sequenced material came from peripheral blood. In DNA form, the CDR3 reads TGTGCCACCAAGCTCCCTGGAGGCTATGGCTACACCTTC. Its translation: CATKLPGGYGYTF.